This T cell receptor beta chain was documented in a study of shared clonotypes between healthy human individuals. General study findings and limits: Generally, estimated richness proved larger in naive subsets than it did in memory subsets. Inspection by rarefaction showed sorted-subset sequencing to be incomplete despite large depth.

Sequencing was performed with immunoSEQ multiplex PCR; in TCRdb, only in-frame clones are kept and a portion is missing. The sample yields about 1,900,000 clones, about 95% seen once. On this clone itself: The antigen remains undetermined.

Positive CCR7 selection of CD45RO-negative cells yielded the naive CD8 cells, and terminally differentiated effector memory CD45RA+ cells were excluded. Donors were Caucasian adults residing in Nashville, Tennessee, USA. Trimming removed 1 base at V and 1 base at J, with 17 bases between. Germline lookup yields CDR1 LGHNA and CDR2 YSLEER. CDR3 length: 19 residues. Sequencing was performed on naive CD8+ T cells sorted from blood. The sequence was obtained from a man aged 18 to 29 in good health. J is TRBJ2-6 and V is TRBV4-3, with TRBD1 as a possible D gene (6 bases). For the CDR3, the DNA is TGCGCCAGCAGCCAAGTACCGACAGGCTTAATGTCTGGGGCCAACGTCCTGACTTTC. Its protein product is CASSQVPTGLMSGANVLTF.